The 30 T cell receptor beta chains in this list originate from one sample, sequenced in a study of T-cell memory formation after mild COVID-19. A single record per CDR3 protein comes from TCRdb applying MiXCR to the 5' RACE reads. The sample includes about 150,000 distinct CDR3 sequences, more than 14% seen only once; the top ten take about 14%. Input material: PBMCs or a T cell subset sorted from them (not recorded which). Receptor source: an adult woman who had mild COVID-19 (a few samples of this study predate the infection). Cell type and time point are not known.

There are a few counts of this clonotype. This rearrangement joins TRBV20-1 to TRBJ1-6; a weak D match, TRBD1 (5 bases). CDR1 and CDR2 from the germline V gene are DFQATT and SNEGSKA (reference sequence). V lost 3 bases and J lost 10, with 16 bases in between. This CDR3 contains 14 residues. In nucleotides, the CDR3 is TGCAGTGCTAGCCCCGGGACTGGGGGATCACCCCTCCACTTT. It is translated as CSASPGTGGSPLHF.

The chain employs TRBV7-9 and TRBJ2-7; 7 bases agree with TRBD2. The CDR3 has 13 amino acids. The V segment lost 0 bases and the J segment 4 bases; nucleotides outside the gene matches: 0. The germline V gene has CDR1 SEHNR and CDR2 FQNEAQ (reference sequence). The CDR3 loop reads CASSLAGLYEQYF. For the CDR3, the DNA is TGTGCCAGCAGCTTAGCGGGACTATACGAGCAGTACTTC.

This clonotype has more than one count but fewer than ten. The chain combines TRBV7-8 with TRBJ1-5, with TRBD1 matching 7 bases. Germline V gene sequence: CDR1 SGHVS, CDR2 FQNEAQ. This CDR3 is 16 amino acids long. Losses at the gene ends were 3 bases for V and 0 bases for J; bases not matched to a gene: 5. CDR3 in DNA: TGTGCCAGCAGCTTGCTGACAGGGCGTAGCAATCAGCCCCAGCATTTT. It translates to CASSLLTGRSNQPQHF.

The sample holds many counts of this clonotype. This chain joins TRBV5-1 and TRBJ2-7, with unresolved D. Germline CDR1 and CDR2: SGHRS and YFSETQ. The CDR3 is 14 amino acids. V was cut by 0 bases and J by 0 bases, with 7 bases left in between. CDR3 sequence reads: CASSLVQDSYEQYF. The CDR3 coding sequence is TGCGCCAGCAGCTTGGTGCAGGACTCCTACGAGCAGTACTTC.

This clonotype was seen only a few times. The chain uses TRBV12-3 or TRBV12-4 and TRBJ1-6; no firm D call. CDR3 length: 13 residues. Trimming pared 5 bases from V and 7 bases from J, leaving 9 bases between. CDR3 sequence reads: CASSPWENSPLHF. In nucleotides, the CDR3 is TGTGCCAGCAGTCCTTGGGAGAATTCACCCCTCCACTTT.

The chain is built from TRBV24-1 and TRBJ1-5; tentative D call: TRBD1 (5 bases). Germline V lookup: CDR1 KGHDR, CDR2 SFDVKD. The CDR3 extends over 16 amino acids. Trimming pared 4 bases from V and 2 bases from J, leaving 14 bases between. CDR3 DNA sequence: TGTGCCACCAGTGAGGGGACGGCCGTGGGCAATCAGCCCCAGCATTTT. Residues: CATSEGTAVGNQPQHF.

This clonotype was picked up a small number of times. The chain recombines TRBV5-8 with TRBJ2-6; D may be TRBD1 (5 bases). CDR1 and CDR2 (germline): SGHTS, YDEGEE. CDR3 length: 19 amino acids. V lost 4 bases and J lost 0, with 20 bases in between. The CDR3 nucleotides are TGTGCCAGCAGCCCCCCGTTGAGACAGCACTACTCTGGGGCCAACGTCCTGACTTTC. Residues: CASSPPLRQHYSGANVLTF.

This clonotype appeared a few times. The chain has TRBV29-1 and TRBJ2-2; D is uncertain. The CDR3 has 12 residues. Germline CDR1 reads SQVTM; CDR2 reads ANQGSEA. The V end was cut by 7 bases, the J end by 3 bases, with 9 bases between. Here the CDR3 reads CSAVGYTGELFF. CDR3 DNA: TGCAGCGCTGTGGGTTACACCGGGGAGCTGTTTTTT.

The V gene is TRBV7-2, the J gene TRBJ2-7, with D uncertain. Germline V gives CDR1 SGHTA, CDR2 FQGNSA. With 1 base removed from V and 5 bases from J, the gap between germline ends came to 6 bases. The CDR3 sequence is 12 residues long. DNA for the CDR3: TGTGCCAGCAGCTTAGGGCGCAACGAGCAGTACTTC. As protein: CASSLGRNEQYF. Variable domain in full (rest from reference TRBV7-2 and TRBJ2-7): GAGVSQSPSNKVTEKGKDVELRCDPISGHTALYWYRQSLGQGLEFLIYFQGNSAPDKSGLPSDRFSAERTGGSVSTLTIQRTQQEDSAVYLCASSLGRNEQYFGPGTRLTVT.

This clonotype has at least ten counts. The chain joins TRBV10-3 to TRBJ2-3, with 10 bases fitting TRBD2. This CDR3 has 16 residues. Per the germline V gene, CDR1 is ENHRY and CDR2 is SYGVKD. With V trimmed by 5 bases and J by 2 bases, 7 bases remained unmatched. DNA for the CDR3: TGTGCCATCAGTCGAGTACTAGCGGGATCCACAGATACGCAGTATTTT. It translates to CAISRVLAGSTDTQYF.

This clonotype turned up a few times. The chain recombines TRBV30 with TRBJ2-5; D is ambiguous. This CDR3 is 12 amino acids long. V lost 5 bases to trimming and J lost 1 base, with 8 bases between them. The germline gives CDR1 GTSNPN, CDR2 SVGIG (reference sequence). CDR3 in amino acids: CAWAYGQETQYF. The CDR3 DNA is TGTGCCTGGGCGTACGGCCAAGAGACCCAGTACTTC. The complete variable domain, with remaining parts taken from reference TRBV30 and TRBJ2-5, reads SQTIHQWPATLVQPVGSPLSLECTVEGTSNPNLYWYRQAAGRGLQLLFYSVGIGQISSEVPQNLSASRPQDRQFILSSKKLLLSDSGFYLCAWAYGQETQYFGPGTRLLVL.

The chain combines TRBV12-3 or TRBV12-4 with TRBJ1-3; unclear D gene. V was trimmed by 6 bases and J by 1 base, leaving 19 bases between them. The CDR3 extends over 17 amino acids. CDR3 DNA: TGTGCCAGCAGGAACAGCGCGCTCTTTCGGTCTGGAAACACCATATATTTT. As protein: CASRNSALFRSGNTIYF.

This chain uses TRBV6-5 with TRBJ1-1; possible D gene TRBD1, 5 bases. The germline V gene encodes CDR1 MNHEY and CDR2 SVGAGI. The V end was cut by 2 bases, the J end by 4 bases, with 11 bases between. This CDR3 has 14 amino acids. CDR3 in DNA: TGTGCCAGCAGTTACACCCAGGGAGGCACTGAAGCTTTCTTT. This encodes CASSYTQGGTEAFF.

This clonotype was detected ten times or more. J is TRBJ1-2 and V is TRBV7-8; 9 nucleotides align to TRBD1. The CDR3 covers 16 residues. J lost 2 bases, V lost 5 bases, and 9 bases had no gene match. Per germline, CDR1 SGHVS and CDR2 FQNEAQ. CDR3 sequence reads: CASSTWTGEGNYGYTF. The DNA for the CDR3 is TGTGCCAGCAGCACATGGACAGGGGAGGGGAACTATGGCTACACCTTC. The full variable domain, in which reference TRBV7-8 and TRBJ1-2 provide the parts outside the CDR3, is GAGVSQSPRYKVAKRGQDVALRCDPISGHVSLFWYQQALGQGPEFLTYFQNEAQLDKSGLPSDRFFAERPEGSVSTLKIQRTQQEDSAVYLCASSTWTGEGNYGYTFGSGTRLTVV.

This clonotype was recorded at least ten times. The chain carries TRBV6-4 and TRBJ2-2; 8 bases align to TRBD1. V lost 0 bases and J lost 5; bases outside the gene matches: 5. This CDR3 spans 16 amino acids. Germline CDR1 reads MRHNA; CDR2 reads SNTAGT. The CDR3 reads CASSDSTGGDTGELFF. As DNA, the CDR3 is TGTGCCAGCAGTGACTCCACAGGGGGTGATACCGGGGAGCTGTTTTTT.

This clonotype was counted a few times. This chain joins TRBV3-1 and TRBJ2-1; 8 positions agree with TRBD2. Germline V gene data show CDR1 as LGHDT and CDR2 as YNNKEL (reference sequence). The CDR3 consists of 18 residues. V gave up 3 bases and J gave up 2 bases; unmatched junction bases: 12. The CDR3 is CASSHLGERGITYNEQFF. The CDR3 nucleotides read TGTGCCAGCAGCCATTTGGGGGAGCGGGGGATCACCTACAATGAGCAGTTCTTC.

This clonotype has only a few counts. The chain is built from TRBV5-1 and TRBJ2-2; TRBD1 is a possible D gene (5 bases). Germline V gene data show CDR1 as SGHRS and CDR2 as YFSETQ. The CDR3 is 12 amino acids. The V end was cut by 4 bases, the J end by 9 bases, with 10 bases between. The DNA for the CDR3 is TGCGCCAGCAGCGAAGGGGTCCGGGAGCTGTTTTTT. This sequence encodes CASSEGVRELFF.

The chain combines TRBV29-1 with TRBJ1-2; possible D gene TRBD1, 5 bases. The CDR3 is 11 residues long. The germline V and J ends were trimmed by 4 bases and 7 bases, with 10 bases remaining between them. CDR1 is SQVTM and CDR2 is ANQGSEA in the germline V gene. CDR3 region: CSVGGDGGYTF. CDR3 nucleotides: TGCAGCGTTGGAGGGGACGGTGGCTACACCTTC.

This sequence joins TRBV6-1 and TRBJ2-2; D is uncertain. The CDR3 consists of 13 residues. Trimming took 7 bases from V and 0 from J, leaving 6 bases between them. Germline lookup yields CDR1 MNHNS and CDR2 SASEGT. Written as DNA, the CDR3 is TGTGCCAGCACGGCCCCGAACACCGGGGAGCTGTTTTTT. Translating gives CASTAPNTGELFF.

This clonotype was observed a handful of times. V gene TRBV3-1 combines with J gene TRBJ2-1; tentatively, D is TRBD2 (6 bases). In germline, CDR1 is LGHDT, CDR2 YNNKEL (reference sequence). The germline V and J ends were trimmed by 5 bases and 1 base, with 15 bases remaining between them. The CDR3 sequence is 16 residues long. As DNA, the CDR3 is TGTGCCAGCAGCACCCAAGGACTAACATCCTACAATGAGCAGTTCTTC. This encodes CASSTQGLTSYNEQFF.

In DNA, the CDR3 is TGTGCCAGCAGTGAGGACAGGTTGGGCACTGAAGCTTTCTTT. It encodes CASSEDRLGTEAFF. V and J are TRBV2 and TRBJ1-1, with 7 bases aligning to TRBD1. The ends lost 3 bases at V and 4 bases at J; junction bases unmatched: 5. The CDR3 has 14 amino acids. Germline loops: CDR1 SNHLY, CDR2 FYNNEI.

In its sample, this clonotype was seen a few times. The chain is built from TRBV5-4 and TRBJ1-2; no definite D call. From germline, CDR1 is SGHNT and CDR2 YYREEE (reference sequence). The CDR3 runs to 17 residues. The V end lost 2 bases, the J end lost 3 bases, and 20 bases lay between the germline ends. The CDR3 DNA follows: TGTGCCAGCAGCTTTGGTTCGAGGCAAACCTCTTACTATGGCTACACCTTC. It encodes CASSFGSRQTSYYGYTF.

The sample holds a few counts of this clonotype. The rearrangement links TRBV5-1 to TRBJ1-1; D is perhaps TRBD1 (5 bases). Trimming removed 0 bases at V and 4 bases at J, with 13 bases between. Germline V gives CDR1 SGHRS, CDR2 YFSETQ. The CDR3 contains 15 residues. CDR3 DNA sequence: TGCGCCAGCAGCTTGGTCGTGTCGGGGACCACTGAAGCTTTCTTT. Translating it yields CASSLVVSGTTEAFF.

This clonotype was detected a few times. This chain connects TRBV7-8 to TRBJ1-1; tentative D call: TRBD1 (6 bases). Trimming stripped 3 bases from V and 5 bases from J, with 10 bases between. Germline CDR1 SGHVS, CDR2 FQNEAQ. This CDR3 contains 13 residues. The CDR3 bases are TGTGCCAGCAGCTTTAGGGGGGGAACTGAAGCTTTCTTT. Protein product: CASSFRGGTEAFF.

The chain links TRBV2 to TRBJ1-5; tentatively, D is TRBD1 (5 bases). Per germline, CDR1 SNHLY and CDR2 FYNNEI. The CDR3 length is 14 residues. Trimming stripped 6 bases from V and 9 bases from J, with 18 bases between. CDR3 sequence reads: CASRGGRALRPQHF. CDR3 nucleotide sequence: TGTGCCAGCAGGGGCGGCAGGGCCCTGAGGCCCCAGCATTTT. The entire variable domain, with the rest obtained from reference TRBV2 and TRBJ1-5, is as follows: EPEVTQTPSHQVTQMGQEVILRCVPISNHLYFYWYRQILGQKVEFLVSFYNNEISEKSEIFDDQFSVERPDGSNFTLKIRSTKLEDSAMYFCASRGGRALRPQHFGDGTRLSIL.

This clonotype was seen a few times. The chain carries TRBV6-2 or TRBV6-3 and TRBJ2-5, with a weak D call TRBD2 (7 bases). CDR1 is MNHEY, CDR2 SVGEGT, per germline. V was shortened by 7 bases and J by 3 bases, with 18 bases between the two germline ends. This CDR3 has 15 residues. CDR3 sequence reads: CASIIGGGRKETQYF. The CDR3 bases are TGTGCCAGCATCATAGGGGGAGGGCGGAAAGAGACCCAGTACTTC.

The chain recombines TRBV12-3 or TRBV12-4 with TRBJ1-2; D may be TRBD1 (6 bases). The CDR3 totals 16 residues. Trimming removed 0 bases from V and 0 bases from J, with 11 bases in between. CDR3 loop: CASSLARDIPNYGYTF. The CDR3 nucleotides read TGTGCCAGCAGTTTAGCACGGGACATACCTAACTATGGCTACACCTTC.

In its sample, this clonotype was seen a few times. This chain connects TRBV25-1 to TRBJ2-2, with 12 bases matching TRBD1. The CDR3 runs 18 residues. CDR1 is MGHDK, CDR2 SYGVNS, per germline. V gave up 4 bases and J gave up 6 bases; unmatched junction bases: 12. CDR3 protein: CASSVTSGTGGPPGELFF. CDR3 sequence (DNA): TGTGCCAGCAGTGTAACTTCCGGGACAGGGGGCCCCCCCGGGGAGCTGTTTTTT.

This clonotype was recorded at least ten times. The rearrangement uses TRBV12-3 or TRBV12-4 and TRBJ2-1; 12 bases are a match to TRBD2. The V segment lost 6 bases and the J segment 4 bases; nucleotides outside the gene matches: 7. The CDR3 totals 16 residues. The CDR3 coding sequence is TGTGCCAGCAGCGACCCCCTAGCGGGGGGGTACAATGAGCAGTTCTTC. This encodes CASSDPLAGGYNEQFF.

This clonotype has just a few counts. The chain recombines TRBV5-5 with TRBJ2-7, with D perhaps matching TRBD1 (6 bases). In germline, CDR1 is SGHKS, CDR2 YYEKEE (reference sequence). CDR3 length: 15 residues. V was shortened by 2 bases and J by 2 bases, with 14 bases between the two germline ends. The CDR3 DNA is TGTGCCAGCAGCTTCAGGGAAGGGACAACCTACGAGCAGTACTTC. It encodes CASSFREGTTYEQYF. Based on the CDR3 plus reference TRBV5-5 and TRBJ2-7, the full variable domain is DAGVTQSPTHLIKTRGQQVTLRCSPISGHKSVSWYQQVLGQGPQFIFQYYEKEERGRGNFPDRFSARQFPNYSSELNVNALLLGDSALYLCASSFREGTTYEQYFGPGTRLTVT.